These 32 T cell receptor beta chains were all obtained from the same sample, sequenced in a study of control samples from healthy donors and cancer patients. Method: immunoSEQ multiplex PCR; TCRdb's copy keeps in-frame clones and lacks some. The sample shows 160,000 or so clones, over 95% of them seen only once. Input material: blood. The receptors shown here come from a woman in her thirties in good health.

The V gene is TRBV6-5, the J gene TRBJ2-7; 7 positions match TRBD1. After removal of 4 bases from V and 3 bases from J, the junction contained 3 bases not matched to a gene. The germline CDR1 and CDR2 sequences are MNHEY and SVGAGI. This CDR3 region has 13 residues. CDR3 region: CASSSGGSYEQYF. The CDR3 DNA follows: TGTGCCAGCAGTTCAGGGGGAAGCTACGAGCAGTACTTC.

The rearrangement uses TRBV19 and TRBJ2-1; no firm D call. Germline CDR1 LNHDA, CDR2 SQIVND (reference sequence). V lost 5 bases and J 2 bases, leaving 10 bases between the germline ends. The CDR3 is 14 residues long. The CDR3 is CASSPYLTYNEQFF. Here the CDR3 DNA reads TGTGCCAGTAGTCCTTATCTCACCTACAATGAGCAGTTCTTC.

The chain recombines TRBV12-5 with TRBJ2-5; 8 bases fit TRBD2. Germline V CDR1 and CDR2: LGHNT, FRNRAP. The V gene end was trimmed by 6 bases and the J gene end by 4 bases; junction bases not matched to a gene: 7. The CDR3 is 14 residues long. The CDR3 here is CASGPGGDIETQYF. The CDR3 DNA reads as TGTGCTAGTGGCCCGGGGGGGGACATAGAGACCCAGTACTTC.

The chain employs TRBV6-2 or TRBV6-3 and TRBJ2-7, with D unresolved. CDR1 and CDR2 from the germline V gene are MNHEY and SVGEGT. V was cut by 2 bases and J by 4 bases, with 6 bases left in between. This CDR3 is built from 12 residues. The CDR3 reads CASSYPLYEQYF. Here the CDR3 DNA reads TGTGCCAGCAGTTACCCTCTTTACGAGCAGTACTTC.

This chain links TRBV9 with TRBJ2-2; D call uncertain. Germline loops: CDR1 SGDLS, CDR2 YYNGEE. V lost 0 bases and J lost 5, with 14 bases in between. There are 16 residues in the CDR3. CDR3 nucleotides: TGTGCCAGCAGCGTAGAGCTTTACCACGGGACCGGGGAGCTGTTTTTT. Protein product: CASSVELYHGTGELFF.

The chain couples TRBV10-1 to TRBJ2-3, with no clear D. V was pared by 3 bases and J by 3 bases, with 4 bases between. The CDR3 is 12 residues long. The V gene's germline CDR1 is WNHNN and CDR2 SYGVQD (reference sequence). In DNA form, the CDR3 reads TGCGCCAGCAGTGACCAGACAGATACGCAGTATTTT. It encodes CASSDQTDTQYF.

The chain couples TRBV28 to TRBJ1-2; a weak D match, TRBD1 (5 bases). Germline V gene sequence: CDR1 MDHEN, CDR2 SYDVKM. The CDR3 is made up of 16 amino acids. Trimming removed 5 bases at V and 8 bases at J, with 24 bases between. The CDR3 region is CASSTGTLRIVVGYTF. Here the CDR3 DNA reads TGTGCCAGCAGTACCGGGACCCTGAGGATAGTGGTCGGCTACACCTTC.

The CDR3 region has the DNA TGTGCCAGCAGCCAAGATCTGAGGGGCGTCGACTATGGCTACACCTTC. Amino acids: CASSQDLRGVDYGYTF. The chain employs TRBV3-1 (or the pseudogene TRBV3-2) and TRBJ1-2; D may be TRBD1 (5 bases). This CDR3 comprises 16 residues. Trimming stripped 0 bases from V and 3 bases from J, with 14 bases between. In germline, CDR1 is LGHDT, CDR2 YNNKEL (reference sequence).

This chain links TRBV2 with TRBJ2-2; D gene uncertain. CDR3 length: 10 residues. The ends were cut back, 6 bases at V and 7 bases at J, with 3 bases in the middle. CDR1 and CDR2 from the germline V gene are SNHLY and FYNNEI. CDR3 nucleotide sequence: TGTGCCAGCAGCGTCGGGGAGCTGTTTTTT. Protein product: CASSVGELFF.

V usage is TRBV28 and J usage is TRBJ1-5; weak D call: TRBD1 (5 bases). The CDR3 length is 16 residues. Germline V gene sequence: CDR1 MDHEN, CDR2 SYDVKM. Trimming cost V 7 bases and J 1 base, with 17 bases left between them. The DNA of the CDR3 is TGTGCCAGCACCCACGAAGGGGCCCGGAGCAATCAGCCCCAGCATTTT. Its protein is CASTHEGARSNQPQHF. The full variable domain, its missing parts supplied by reference TRBV28 and TRBJ1-5, is DVKVTQSSRYLVKRTGEKVFLECVQDMDHENMFWYRQDPGLGLRLIYFSYDVKMKEKGDIPEGYSVSREKKERFSLILESASTNQTSMYLCASTHEGARSNQPQHFGDGTRLSIL.

The chain recombines TRBV7-9 with TRBJ2-2, with 13 bases lining up with TRBD2. CDR3 size: 17 residues. Germline V gene data show CDR1 as SEHNR and CDR2 as FQNEAQ (reference sequence). The V gene end was trimmed by 6 bases and the J gene end by 8 bases; junction bases not matched to a gene: 12. The CDR3 nucleotides are TGTGCCAGCAGTCTTTCCACTAGCGGGAGGGCCGGAGGGGAGCTGTTTTTT. This sequence encodes CASSLSTSGRAGGELFF.

CDR3 coding DNA: TGTGCCAGCAGCTTAGATGTTTTTCAGCCCCAGCATTTT. Translation gives CASSLDVFQPQHF. The chain uses TRBV7-2 and TRBJ1-5; D is undetermined. V lost 1 base, J lost 6 bases, and 7 bases lay in between. Germline loops: CDR1 SGHTA, CDR2 FQGNSA. The CDR3 extends over 13 amino acids. The full variable domain, rest sourced from reference TRBV7-2 and TRBJ1-5, is GAGVSQSPSNKVTEKGKDVELRCDPISGHTALYWYRQSLGQGLEFLIYFQGNSAPDKSGLPSDRFSAERTGGSVSTLTIQRTQQEDSAVYLCASSLDVFQPQHFGDGTRLSIL.

This sequence joins TRBV24-1 and TRBJ2-3; D may be TRBD1 (6 bases). The V gene's germline CDR1 is KGHDR and CDR2 SFDVKD. Trimming removed 4 bases from V and 0 bases from J, with 10 bases in between. The CDR3 totals 15 residues. The CDR3 spells CATSDWTDSTDTQYF. The CDR3, as DNA: TGTGCCACCAGTGACTGGACAGATAGCACAGATACGCAGTATTTT.

The J gene is TRBJ1-2, the V gene TRBV5-1, with a weak D call TRBD1 (6 bases). The V end lost 1 base, the J end lost 4 bases, and 11 bases lay between the germline ends. The CDR3 is made up of 14 amino acids. CDR1 is SGHRS, CDR2 YFSETQ, per germline. As DNA, the CDR3 is TGCGCCAGCAGCTTGCGGACAGCCAGCTATGGCTACACCTTC. Translating it yields CASSLRTASYGYTF.

This clone was recorded only once. The chain employs TRBV5-1 and TRBJ2-7; D is possibly TRBD1 or TRBD2 (6 bases each). Germline-derived CDR1 and CDR2 are SGHRS and YFSETQ. Trimming removed 2 bases from V and 6 bases from J, with 12 bases in between. CDR3 length equals 13 residues. CDR3 sequence: CASSFVGGTEQYF. The DNA for the CDR3 is TGCGCCAGCAGCTTTGTGGGGGGCACCGAGCAGTACTTC.

The V and J genes are TRBV15 and TRBJ2-1; 13 bases are a match to TRBD2. V shed 1 base, J shed 0 bases, and the junction held 0 bases outside the gene matches. CDR1 LNHNV and CDR2 YYDKDF come from the germline V gene (reference sequence). This CDR3 region has 17 residues. CDR3 DNA: TGTGCCACCAGCAGAGGACTAGCGGGAGGCTCCTACAATGAGCAGTTCTTC. It encodes CATSRGLAGGSYNEQFF.

This clone came up once. This chain connects TRBV7-9 to TRBJ1-2; no reliable D call. With 8 bases removed from V and 6 bases from J, the gap between germline ends came to 16 bases. Germline assignment: CDR1 SEHNR and CDR2 FQNEAQ (reference sequence). The CDR3 runs 13 residues. The DNA of the CDR3 is TGTGCCAGCGCCCCCGTGGCCCAAGATGGCTACACCTTC. This encodes CASAPVAQDGYTF.

This chain joins TRBV11-2 and TRBJ1-6; D is unresolved. The CDR3 is made up of 13 amino acids. The V end lost 2 bases, the J end lost 9 bases, and 8 bases lay between the germline ends. Germline V gives CDR1 SGHAT, CDR2 FQNNGV. CDR3 sequence (DNA): TGTGCCAGCAGCTTATCCTTGGGTTCACCCCTCCACTTT. This codes for CASSLSLGSPLHF.

This clone is a singleton in its sample. The gene calls are TRBV6-5 and TRBJ2-7; a weak D match, TRBD2 (6 bases). The V end lost 0 bases, the J end lost 0 bases, and 9 bases lay between the germline ends. There are 15 residues in the CDR3. Germline CDR1 and CDR2: MNHEY and SVGAGI. The chain's CDR3 is CASSYSLGGSYEQYF. CDR3 bases: TGTGCCAGCAGTTACTCGTTGGGGGGCTCCTACGAGCAGTACTTC.

This chain joins TRBV30 and TRBJ1-6; D uncertain. Trimming pared 1 base from V and 7 bases from J, leaving 8 bases between. This CDR3 contains 13 residues. The germline V gene encodes CDR1 GTSNPN and CDR2 SVGIG (reference sequence). DNA for the CDR3: TGTGCCTGGAGTGGATCGCCAAATTCACCCCTCCACTTT. This encodes CAWSGSPNSPLHF.

This clone was seen a handful of times. V usage is TRBV3-1 (or the pseudogene TRBV3-2) and J usage is TRBJ1-6; possibly TRBD1 for D (5 bases). V gave up 2 bases and J gave up 16 bases, with 15 bases separating them. The CDR3 sequence is 13 residues long. Germline lookup yields CDR1 LGHDT and CDR2 YNNKEL (reference sequence). DNA for the CDR3: TGTGCCAGCAGCCAACTTCGCACAGGCCTTCTCCACTTT. Protein sequence: CASSQLRTGLLHF.

This sequence joins TRBV7-8 and TRBJ1-2, with 8 bases lining up with TRBD1. The germline gives CDR1 SGHVS, CDR2 FQNEAQ. The length of the CDR3 is 15 residues. With 5 bases clipped from V and 2 bases from J, the junction kept 7 bases outside the gene matches. The CDR3 sequence is CASSPGQGDNYGYTF. Written as DNA, the CDR3 is TGTGCCAGCAGCCCTGGACAGGGTGACAACTATGGCTACACCTTC.

The chain recombines TRBV27 with TRBJ1-6; D is undetermined. The CDR3 runs to 13 residues. Germline CDR1 reads MNHEY; CDR2 reads SMNVEV (reference sequence). V was trimmed by 3 bases and J by 9 bases, leaving 9 bases between them. In DNA, the CDR3 is TGTGCCAGCAGTTTTAGTGTGGGTTCACCCCTCCACTTT. Its translation is CASSFSVGSPLHF.

The chain employs TRBV6-6 and TRBJ2-6, with a tentative D call TRBD1 (5 bases). The CDR3 extends over 13 amino acids. Trimming took off 10 bases at V and 2 bases at J, with 9 bases between the two ends. Germline V gene lookup returns CDR1 MNHNY and CDR2 SVGAGI (reference sequence). The CDR3 protein is CAIGVAGANVLTF. CDR3 bases: TGTGCCATAGGGGTTGCTGGGGCCAACGTCCTGACTTTC.

CDR3 sequence: CASSESGTGNNSPLHF. Written as DNA, the CDR3 is TGCGCCAGCAGTGAGTCCGGGACAGGGAATAATTCACCCCTCCACTTT. V and J are TRBV10-1 and TRBJ1-6; 9 bases fit TRBD1. V trimming: 0 bases; J trimming: 5 bases; junction bases outside the gene matches: 2. The germline V gene has CDR1 WNHNN and CDR2 SYGVQD (reference sequence). This CDR3 has 16 amino acids.

The CDR3 bases are TGTGCCAGCAGTGAAAGCACCCACGGGGCCAACGTCCTGACTTTC. It is translated as CASSESTHGANVLTF. The J gene is TRBJ2-6, the V gene TRBV6-1; D is ambiguous. The germline V and J ends were trimmed by 2 bases and 4 bases, with 9 bases remaining between them. The V gene's germline CDR1 is MNHNS and CDR2 SASEGT. The CDR3 is made up of 15 amino acids.

The gene calls are TRBV7-8 and TRBJ2-6; D remains ambiguous. The CDR3 contains 15 residues. V lost 4 bases, J lost 3 bases, and 10 bases lay in between. Germline V CDR1 and CDR2: SGHVS, FQNEAQ. CDR3 in DNA: TGTGCCAGCAGCTCCCATAGCAGTGGGGCCAACGTCCTGACTTTC. Translation gives CASSSHSSGANVLTF.

V gene TRBV30 combines with J gene TRBJ2-1; possible D gene TRBD2, 6 bases. The CDR3 is made up of 15 amino acids. V was clipped by 4 bases and J by 2 bases, with 15 bases between them. Per germline, CDR1 GTSNPN and CDR2 SVGIG (reference sequence). The CDR3 is CAWNSGWFPYNEQFF. The CDR3 coding sequence is TGTGCCTGGAACAGCGGGTGGTTTCCCTACAATGAGCAGTTCTTC.

The chain joins TRBV20-1 to TRBJ2-3; no definite D call. The V gene lost 6 bases and the J gene lost 5 bases, with 9 bases spanning the gap. Germline V gene data show CDR1 as DFQATT and CDR2 as SNEGSKA (reference sequence). CDR3 length equals 11 residues. The CDR3 DNA follows: TGCAGTGCCACCCATGGAGATACGCAGTATTTT. As protein: CSATHGDTQYF.

The V call is TRBV19, the J call TRBJ2-1; 7 bases agree with TRBD1. This CDR3 has 17 residues. CDR1 is LNHDA and CDR2 is SQIVND in the germline V gene (reference sequence). With V trimmed by 5 bases and J by 3 bases, 13 bases remained unmatched. DNA of the CDR3: TGTGCCAGTAGTCTATCGTTGGGACAGAGAAACTACAATGAGCAGTTCTTC. This encodes CASSLSLGQRNYNEQFF.

V is TRBV4-1 and J is TRBJ1-2; D unresolved. The V gene lost 7 bases and the J gene lost 0 bases, with 15 bases spanning the gap. The germline gives CDR1 MGHRA, CDR2 YSYEKL. This CDR3 has 15 residues. Here the CDR3 reads CASTSMWEPNYGYTF. CDR3 sequence (DNA): TGCGCCAGCACCTCTATGTGGGAGCCTAACTATGGCTACACCTTC.

The chain combines TRBV19 with TRBJ2-1; TRBD2 might be the D (6 bases). This CDR3 is built from 14 residues. V lost 11 bases and J 4 bases, leaving 18 bases between the germline ends. CDR1 is LNHDA and CDR2 is SQIVND in the germline V gene (reference sequence). The CDR3 nucleotides read TGTGCCGGATCCAGGGACTGGCGGTACAATGAGCAGTTCTTC. This codes for CAGSRDWRYNEQFF.